These 32 T cell receptor beta chains were all obtained from the same sample, sequenced in a study of early T cells in non-severe SARS-CoV-2 infection (dated by TCRdb to the early 2020s). Libraries were built with 5' RACE. Sequencing used a NextSeq 500. TCRdb passed the public sequencing reads through fastp at Q25 and MiXCR, retaining productive beta sequences. Rows matching on CDR3 protein sequence are summarized as one entry with the most common DNA and genes. This sample lists some 90,000 distinct CDR3 sequences; just under 15% were detected once. Roughly 6% of the sample goes to the ten largest clones. The specimen sequenced was whole blood. These receptors were collected from an adult who was a healthcare worker with PCR-confirmed SARS-CoV-2 infection or an uninfected control (not recorded which).

The sample holds a few counts of this clonotype. J is TRBJ2-1 and V is TRBV14; D is unresolved. There are 17 residues in the CDR3. V was trimmed by 5 bases and J by 3 bases, leaving 20 bases between them. CDR1 and CDR2 (germline): SGHDN, FVKESK. The CDR3 region has the DNA TGTGCCAGCAGCTTGAAGGGTTCACCACAAAACTACAATGAGCAGTTCTTC. It codes for CASSLKGSPQNYNEQFF. The whole variable domain, filled in from reference TRBV14 and TRBJ2-1, reads EAGVTQFPSHSVIEKGQTVTLRCDPISGHDNLYWYRRVMGKEIKFLLHFVKESKQDESGMPNNRFLAERTGGTYSTLKVQPAELEDSGVYFCASSLKGSPQNYNEQFFGPGTRLTVL.

The chain is built from TRBV20-1 and TRBJ2-1; 12 bases agree with TRBD2. CDR3 length: 17 amino acids. Losses at the gene ends were 2 bases for V and 4 bases for J; bases not matched to a gene: 9. Germline assignment: CDR1 DFQATT and CDR2 SNEGSKA (reference sequence). This CDR3 is CSARSGAGTSGYNEQFF. In DNA form, the CDR3 reads TGCAGTGCTAGAAGCGGTGCCGGGACTAGCGGGTACAATGAGCAGTTCTTC.

This clonotype was observed a few times. The gene calls are TRBV7-3 and TRBJ2-3; D gene unclear. Trimming cost V 2 bases and J 0 bases, with 3 bases left between them. The CDR3 is 13 amino acids. Germline assignment: CDR1 SGHTA and CDR2 FQGTGA. DNA of the CDR3: TGTGCCAGCAGCTTACTGAGCACAGATACGCAGTATTTT. This codes for CASSLLSTDTQYF.

This chain links TRBV3-1 with TRBJ2-7; D not certain. Germline assignment: CDR1 LGHDT and CDR2 YNNKEL (reference sequence). The CDR3 is 12 residues long. Trimming stripped 3 bases from V and 7 bases from J, with 10 bases between. For the CDR3, the DNA is TGTGCCAGCAGCCACCTTAGTGGTGAGCAGTACTTC. This translates into CASSHLSGEQYF.

This clonotype was counted only a few times. This chain links TRBV7-2 with TRBJ2-7; the D is unclear. This CDR3 contains 14 residues. With 1 base removed from V and 6 bases from J, the gap between germline ends came to 13 bases. Germline assignment: CDR1 SGHTA and CDR2 FQGNSA. CDR3 sequence reads: CASSLGFGLGEQYF. CDR3 DNA sequence: TGTGCCAGCAGCTTAGGGTTCGGCCTAGGCGAGCAGTACTTC.

This clonotype was observed a handful of times. The rearrangement joins TRBV6-2 or TRBV6-3 to TRBJ2-4, with D hard to call. V lost 8 bases and J lost 1, with 6 bases in between. CDR3 length equals 12 residues. Germline V gives CDR1 MNHEY, CDR2 SVGEGT. In DNA form, the CDR3 reads TGTGCCAGCGGGCACGCCAAAAACATTCAGTACTTC. Translating it yields CASGHAKNIQYF.

This clonotype appeared many times. V usage is TRBV28 and J usage is TRBJ2-7; 8 bases are shared with TRBD1. The V segment lost 5 bases and the J segment 2 bases; nucleotides outside the gene matches: 8. The CDR3 runs 15 residues. Germline loops: CDR1 MDHEN, CDR2 SYDVKM. CDR3 DNA: TGTGCCAGCAGTGCCCCAGGGGGCGTCCCCTACGAGCAGTACTTC. This translates into CASSAPGGVPYEQYF.

This clonotype has just one count. The V gene is TRBV10-3, the J gene TRBJ2-1, with 8 bases lining up with TRBD2. The CDR3 has 17 residues. The V and J ends lost 0 bases and 7 bases, in that order; junction bases with no gene match: 11. Germline V gene lookup returns CDR1 ENHRY and CDR2 SYGVKD. The CDR3 nucleotides read TGTGCCATCAGTGAGTCAACCGTGACTAGCGTGTCAAATGAGCAGTTCTTC. Amino acid sequence: CAISESTVTSVSNEQFF.

The gene calls are TRBV5-6 and TRBJ1-2, with 9 bases identical to TRBD1. Germline CDR1 reads SGHDT; CDR2 reads YYEEEE. The CDR3 consists of 16 residues. V lost 3 bases and J lost 6; bases outside the gene matches: 12. Written as DNA, the CDR3 is TGTGCCAGCAGCTCCCCCCGGACAGGGGTGGTTGATGGCTACACCTTC. This translates into CASSSPRTGVVDGYTF.

The chain uses TRBV19 and TRBJ2-1; 7 nucleotides match TRBD2. The CDR3 consists of 18 residues. The ends lost 7 bases at V and 3 bases at J; junction bases unmatched: 18. CDR1 LNHDA and CDR2 SQIVND come from the germline V gene (reference sequence). CDR3 region: CASTHGTILLHFYNEQFF. CDR3 DNA sequence: TGTGCCAGTACCCACGGGACTATCCTACTACACTTCTACAATGAGCAGTTCTTC.

This clonotype was counted ten times or more. The chain has TRBV28 and TRBJ2-3, with TRBD1 as a possible D gene (5 bases). V gave up 4 bases and J gave up 0 bases, with 11 bases separating them. The CDR3 is 15 residues long. Germline lookup yields CDR1 MDHEN and CDR2 SYDVKM. The CDR3 DNA is TGTGCCAGCAGTTCGGTAGGGGCCAGCACAGATACGCAGTATTTT. This gives the protein CASSSVGASTDTQYF.

The J gene is TRBJ2-1, the V gene TRBV29-1; D not certain. Germline V gives CDR1 SQVTM, CDR2 ANQGSEA. V lost 5 bases and J 0 bases, leaving 8 bases between the germline ends. The CDR3 is made up of 13 amino acids. CDR3 nucleotide sequence: TGCAGCGTTAAGGGTAGCTCCTACAATGAGCAGTTCTTC. Its translation is CSVKGSSYNEQFF.

Note on this clonotype: A read error may produce the germline difference seen at one junction end. The V gene is TRBV2, the J gene TRBJ2-7, with 8 bases identical to TRBD1. The V gene's germline CDR1 is SNHLY and CDR2 FYNNEI. The CDR3 totals 14 residues. CDR3 DNA sequence: TGTGCCAGCAGTGAGGGACAGGTCTCCCACGAGCAGTACTTC. Amino acid sequence: CASSEGQVSHEQYF.

A single count supports this clonotype. J is TRBJ2-5 and V is TRBV18, with 9 bases aligning to TRBD2. CDR1 and CDR2 (germline): KGHSH, LQKENI. V was clipped by 4 bases and J by 1 base; unmatched bases: 7. CDR3 length equals 16 residues. The CDR3, as DNA: TGTGCCAGCTCACGAACGACTAGCGGAGCCCAAGAGACCCAGTACTTC. The encoded protein is CASSRTTSGAQETQYF.

This clonotype was seen a few times. The genes are TRBV29-1 and TRBJ2-4; the D call may be TRBD1 or TRBD2 (5 bases each). V lost 4 bases, J lost 0 bases, and 10 bases lay in between. The CDR3 is 14 residues long. Germline V gives CDR1 SQVTM, CDR2 ANQGSEA. DNA of the CDR3: TGCAGCGTTGTAGAGGGGCTAGCCAAAAACATTCAGTACTTC. Residues: CSVVEGLAKNIQYF. Using reference TRBV29-1 and TRBJ2-4 for the parts outside the CDR3, the full variable domain is SAVISQKPSRDICQRGTSLTIQCQVDSQVTMMFWYRQQPGQSLTLIATANQGSEATYESGFVIDKFPISRPNLTFSTLTVSNMSPEDSSIYLCSVVEGLAKNIQYFGAGTRLSVL.

This clonotype has a handful of counts. V is TRBV28 and J is TRBJ1-1; no clear D gene. Germline values: CDR1 MDHEN, CDR2 SYDVKM. Trimming cost V 5 bases and J 0 bases, with 13 bases left between them. The CDR3 has 15 residues. CDR3 in amino acids: CASSNTQIVNTEAFF. The CDR3 coding sequence is TGTGCCAGCAGTAATACTCAGATAGTGAACACTGAAGCTTTCTTT.

This clonotype was detected only a few times. The rearrangement uses TRBV5-1 and TRBJ2-3; 9 nucleotides line up with TRBD1. The germline V gene encodes CDR1 SGHRS and CDR2 YFSETQ. After removal of 8 bases from V and 2 bases from J, the junction contained 3 bases not matched to a gene. The CDR3 is 13 amino acids. The CDR3 loop is CASGQGTTDTQYF. CDR3 nucleotides: TGCGCCAGTGGACAGGGGACCACAGATACGCAGTATTTT.

This clonotype was seen more than once but under ten times. V gene TRBV5-1 combines with J gene TRBJ2-1, with a weak D call TRBD2 (5 bases). CDR3 length: 15 amino acids. The ends were cut back, 0 bases at V and 8 bases at J, with 15 bases in the middle. Germline-derived CDR1 and CDR2 are SGHRS and YFSETQ. CDR3 protein: CASSLVRGGGDEQFF. The DNA of the CDR3 is TGCGCCAGCAGCTTGGTTCGGGGTGGTGGAGATGAGCAGTTCTTC.

The chain has TRBV7-2 and TRBJ2-5, with D uncertain. Germline CDR1 SGHTA, CDR2 FQGNSA. The CDR3 sequence is 12 residues long. The V end was cut by 5 bases, the J end by 5 bases, with 9 bases between. The CDR3 coding sequence is TGTGCCAGCAGCCCTTCGTTCGAGACCCAGTACTTC. As protein: CASSPSFETQYF. Together with reference TRBV7-2 and TRBJ2-5, the CDR3 gives the full variable domain: GAGVSQSPSNKVTEKGKDVELRCDPISGHTALYWYRQSLGQGLEFLIYFQGNSAPDKSGLPSDRFSAERTGGSVSTLTIQRTQQEDSAVYLCASSPSFETQYFGPGTRLLVL.

The rearrangement uses TRBV19 and TRBJ2-6, with a possible D match to TRBD1 (6 bases). CDR3 length equals 17 residues. From germline, CDR1 is LNHDA and CDR2 SQIVND (reference sequence). V lost 5 bases and J lost 0, with 14 bases in between. CDR3 in DNA: TGTGCCAGTAGTCGGACAGCTAGCCGCTCTGGGGCCAACGTCCTGACTTTC. It yields the protein CASSRTASRSGANVLTF. The variable domain in full, with the rest retrieved from reference TRBV19 and TRBJ2-6, is DGGITQSPKYLFRKEGQNVTLSCEQNLNHDAMYWYRQDPGQGLRLIYYSQIVNDFQKGDIAEGYSVSREKKESFPLTVTSAQKNPTAFYLCASSRTASRSGANVLTFGAGSRLTVL.

This rearrangement joins TRBV12-3 or TRBV12-4 to TRBJ2-6; no definite D call. This CDR3 spans 15 amino acids. Trimming took 2 bases from V and 1 from J, leaving 6 bases between them. The chain's CDR3 is CASSLLGSGANVLTF. In nucleotides, the CDR3 is TGTGCCAGCAGTTTATTGGGGTCTGGGGCCAACGTCCTGACTTTC.

There are many counts of this clonotype. CDR3 loop: CASSQGPGGPYSNQPQHF. The CDR3 DNA is TGCGCCAGCAGCCAAGGTCCAGGCGGACCTTATAGCAATCAGCCCCAGCATTTT. This chain uses TRBV4-1 with TRBJ1-5; no reliable D call. Germline V gene data show CDR1 as MGHRA and CDR2 as YSYEKL. Trimming removed 1 base from V and 0 bases from J, with 16 bases in between. CDR3 length equals 18 residues.

This chain joins TRBV11-1 and TRBJ2-7, with D maybe TRBD2 (5 bases). The germline V gene has CDR1 SGHAT and CDR2 FQDESV (reference sequence). V shed 6 bases and J shed 4 bases, with 16 bases lying between them. The CDR3 extends over 14 amino acids. The CDR3 loop is CASSPQGLLYEQYF. As DNA, the CDR3 is TGTGCCAGCAGTCCACAAGGACTGTTATACGAGCAGTACTTC.

The chain couples TRBV28 to TRBJ2-3; D call uncertain. The germline CDR1 and CDR2 sequences are MDHEN and SYDVKM. The V gene lost 2 bases and the J gene lost 0 bases, with 9 bases spanning the gap. The CDR3 consists of 15 residues. The CDR3 DNA is TGTGCCAGCAGTTTAGACAATGGGAGCACAGATACGCAGTATTTT. This sequence encodes CASSLDNGSTDTQYF.

The chain carries TRBV4-3 and TRBJ1-6; D uncertain. The CDR3 runs to 14 residues. V lost 2 bases to trimming and J lost 6 bases, with 8 bases between them. Germline V gene sequence: CDR1 LGHNA, CDR2 YSLEER. The CDR3, as DNA: TGCGCCAGCAGCCAATTCTCGGCTAATTCACCCCTCCACTTT. Its protein is CASSQFSANSPLHF.

V gene TRBV15 combines with J gene TRBJ2-2; D gene unclear. Germline V gene lookup returns CDR1 LNHNV and CDR2 YYDKDF (reference sequence). Trimming took off 5 bases at V and 1 base at J, with 5 bases between the two ends. There are 13 residues in the CDR3. CDR3 protein: CATSLQNTGELFF. The CDR3 DNA follows: TGTGCCACCAGCCTACAGAACACCGGGGAGCTGTTTTTT.

Ten or more counts support this clonotype. The V call is TRBV7-7, the J call TRBJ2-2, with TRBD2 matching over 10 bases. Germline CDR1 is SSHAT and CDR2 is FNYEAQ (reference sequence). Trimming removed 5 bases from V and 4 bases from J; junction bases left unmatched: 7. The CDR3 extends over 16 amino acids. The DNA for the CDR3 is TGTGCCAGCAGCCCGTCCGGGACTAGCGTCACCGGGGAGCTGTTTTTT. This codes for CASSPSGTSVTGELFF.

This clonotype was detected many times. The chain couples TRBV20-1 to TRBJ2-1; D remains ambiguous. Between the trimmed V and J ends, which lost 6 bases and 0 bases, there was a span of 12 bases. Germline V gives CDR1 DFQATT, CDR2 SNEGSKA (reference sequence). The CDR3 is 14 amino acids. The CDR3 reads CSAQHVSSYNEQFF. CDR3 nucleotide sequence: TGCAGTGCGCAACACGTATCCTCCTACAATGAGCAGTTCTTC.

V gene TRBV5-1 combines with J gene TRBJ2-1; 12 bases are shared with TRBD2. Germline CDR1 and CDR2: SGHRS and YFSETQ. There are 17 residues in the CDR3. The V gene end was trimmed by 2 bases and the J gene end by 10 bases; junction bases not matched to a gene: 13. CDR3 amino acids: CASSFRPLAGGPNEQFF. CDR3 in DNA: TGCGCCAGCAGCTTTCGTCCCCTAGCGGGAGGGCCTAACGAGCAGTTCTTC. Together with reference TRBV5-1 and TRBJ2-1, the CDR3 gives the full variable domain: KAGVTQTPRYLIKTRGQQVTLSCSPISGHRSVSWYQQTPGQGLQFLFEYFSETQRNKGNFPGRFSGRQFSNSRSEMNVSTLELGDSALYLCASSFRPLAGGPNEQFFGPGTRLTVL.

This clonotype was found many times. This chain links TRBV6-5 with TRBJ2-7; no clear D. CDR1 is MNHEY, CDR2 SVGAGI, per germline. The CDR3 totals 12 residues. Deletions cut 4 bases from V and 7 bases from J, with 11 bases between. The CDR3 region has the DNA TGTGCCAGCAGTTCCCCAACTCGGGAGCAGTACTTC. It is translated as CASSSPTREQYF.

This sequence joins TRBV3-1 and TRBJ2-1; 7 nucleotides agree with TRBD2. The junction had 11 bases not matched to a gene; V was cut back by 3 bases and J by 9 bases. Germline V gene sequence: CDR1 LGHDT, CDR2 YNNKEL (reference sequence). CDR3 length equals 15 residues. The CDR3 DNA reads TGTGCCAGCAGCCAGGGCGGGAGAAACTTTGGTGAGCAGTTCTTC. It codes for CASSQGGRNFGEQFF.

This clonotype was detected a few times. The rearrangement joins TRBV7-9 to TRBJ1-5, with D unclear. This CDR3 has 17 amino acids. CDR1 and CDR2 from the germline V gene are SEHNR and FQNEAQ (reference sequence). Trimming shortened V by 1 base and J by 6 bases, and 19 bases separated the two germline ends. The CDR3, as DNA: TGTGCCAGCAGCTTAGGAACGGACTTTATGAGACCTCAGCCCCAGCATTTT. Protein sequence: CASSLGTDFMRPQPQHF.